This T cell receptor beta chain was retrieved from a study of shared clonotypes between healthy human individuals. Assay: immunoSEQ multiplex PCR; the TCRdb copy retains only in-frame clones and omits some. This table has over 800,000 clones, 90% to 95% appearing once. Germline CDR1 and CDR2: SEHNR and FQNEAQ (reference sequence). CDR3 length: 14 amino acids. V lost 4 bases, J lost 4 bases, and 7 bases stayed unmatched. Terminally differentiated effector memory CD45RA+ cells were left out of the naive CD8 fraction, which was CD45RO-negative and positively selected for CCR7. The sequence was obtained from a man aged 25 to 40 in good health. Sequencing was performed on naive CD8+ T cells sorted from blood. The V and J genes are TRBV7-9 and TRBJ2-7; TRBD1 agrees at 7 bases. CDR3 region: CASSSPGQPYEQYF. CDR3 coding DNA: TGTGCCAGCAGCTCTCCGGGACAGCCATACGAGCAGTACTTC. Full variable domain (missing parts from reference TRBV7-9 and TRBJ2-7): DTGVSQNPRHKITKRGQNVTFRCDPISEHNRLYWYRQTLGQGPEFLTYFQNEAQLEKSRLLSDRFSAERPKGSFSTLEIQRTEQGDSAMYLCASSSPGQPYEQYFGPGTRLTVT.